This entry lists 10 T cell receptor beta chains sequenced from one sample in a study of CD4 T cells in relation to SARS-CoV-2 and coronaviruses. Profiled with immunoSEQ multiplex PCR; TCRdb holds only in-frame clones, not every one. The sample contains 30,000 to 45,000 clones, 70% to 85% of which appear only once. No cognate antigen is known for these TCRs. Sequenced: memory CD4+ T cells from PBMCs, cultured in vitro. The receptors here all came from an adult with COVID-19.

The chain employs TRBV7-9 and TRBJ2-3; TRBD2 matches at 13 bases. The CDR3 contains 17 residues. J lost 2 bases, V lost 4 bases, and 6 bases had no gene match. Germline V gives CDR1 SEHNR, CDR2 FQNEAQ (reference sequence). Here the CDR3 DNA reads TGTGCCAGCAGCTCGCCGGGACTAGCGGGGATCACAGATACGCAGTATTTT. As protein: CASSSPGLAGITDTQYF.

The rearrangement links TRBV30 to TRBJ2-7; a possible D gene is TRBD2 (5 bases). Trimming removed 3 bases from V and 4 bases from J, with 10 bases in between. This CDR3 has 12 amino acids. Germline V lookup: CDR1 GTSNPN, CDR2 SVGIG (reference sequence). The CDR3 DNA sequence: TGTGCCTGGAGCGGGGTGGGATACGAGCAGTACTTC. It yields the protein CAWSGVGYEQYF.

The CDR3 sequence is CASSEDRARIGPLHF. The CDR3 nucleotides read TGTGCCAGCAGTGAGGACAGAGCGCGAATTGGGCCCCTCCACTTT. The chain employs TRBV2 and TRBJ1-6; tentatively, D is TRBD1 (6 bases). V gave up 3 bases and J gave up 13 bases, with 19 bases separating them. The CDR3 has 15 residues. The V gene's germline CDR1 is SNHLY and CDR2 FYNNEI.

The chain employs TRBV7-9 and TRBJ1-4, with D unclear. V was cut by 5 bases and J by 5 bases, with 15 bases left in between. Germline CDR1 SEHNR, CDR2 FQNEAQ (reference sequence). The CDR3 extends over 15 amino acids. The CDR3 DNA reads as TGTGCCAGCAGCCTCACGGAGTCATCGAATGAAAAACTGTTTTTT. This codes for CASSLTESSNEKLFF.

The chain carries TRBV19 and TRBJ2-3; D gene unclear. V was pared by 5 bases and J by 0 bases, with 18 bases between. Germline values: CDR1 LNHDA, CDR2 SQIVND (reference sequence). The CDR3 runs 17 residues. In DNA, the CDR3 is TGTGCCAGTAGTCCAACCCTCGACCGGGCCAGCACAGATACGCAGTATTTT. This codes for CASSPTLDRASTDTQYF.

This chain joins TRBV6-6 and TRBJ2-7; D is perhaps TRBD1 or TRBD2 (6 bases each). CDR1 and CDR2 (germline): MNHNY, SVGAGI (reference sequence). The germline V and J ends were trimmed by 0 bases and 4 bases, with 13 bases remaining between them. The CDR3 loop spans 15 amino acids. CDR3 sequence: CASSYSRGRSYEQYF. The CDR3 DNA reads TGTGCCAGCAGTTACTCGAGGGGGAGGTCGTACGAGCAGTACTTC.

This clone came up once. The gene calls are TRBV2 and TRBJ2-5, with no clear D. Germline CDR1 and CDR2: SNHLY and FYNNEI. The CDR3 contains 13 residues. Trimming stripped 8 bases from V and 4 bases from J, with 14 bases between. CDR3 nucleotide sequence: TGTGCCAGCGGGCTCGCGTTTGGAGAGACCCAGTACTTC. Translating gives CASGLAFGETQYF.

This clone showed up just once. The V call is TRBV18, the J call TRBJ1-5; no reliable D call. The germline gives CDR1 KGHSH, CDR2 LQKENI. V shed 3 bases and J shed 2 bases, with 8 bases lying between them. The CDR3 is 14 amino acids. As DNA, the CDR3 is TGTGCCAGCTCACCCAACACTGGCAATCAGCCCCAGCATTTT. Amino acids: CASSPNTGNQPQHF. Variable domain in full (rest from reference TRBV18 and TRBJ1-5): NAGVMQNPRHLVRRRGQEARLRCSPMKGHSHVYWYRQLPEEGLKFMVYLQKENIIDESGMPKERFSAEFPKEGPSILRIQQVVRGDSAAYFCASSPNTGNQPQHFGDGTRLSIL.

This clone was observed a single time. The chain joins TRBV6-5 to TRBJ2-7, with D perhaps matching TRBD2 (6 bases). This CDR3 has 13 amino acids. CDR1 is MNHEY and CDR2 is SVGAGI in the germline V gene. V dropped 7 bases and J dropped 3 bases, with 13 bases sitting between them. CDR3 DNA sequence: TGTGCCAGCACCGAGGCGGGACGCTACGAGCAGTACTTC. It is translated as CASTEAGRYEQYF.

The J gene is TRBJ2-6, the V gene TRBV28; TRBD1 aligns across 8 bases. V lost 5 bases, J lost 2 bases, and 14 bases stayed unmatched. This CDR3 comprises 19 residues. Germline CDR1 MDHEN, CDR2 SYDVKM. CDR3 in DNA: TGTGCCAGCAGTCCTCCCACTTGGGCAGGGGGCACTGGGGCCAACGTCCTGACTTTC. Translation gives CASSPPTWAGGTGANVLTF.